This T cell receptor (beta chain) comes out of a study of OX40 agonist ivuxolimab in advanced cancers. As for the study in general: Averaging roughly 60 years in age, with a range of roughly 23 to 85, the cohort was more than 75% male. The study's findings and limits: Clonal expansion in partial responders at 0.1-3.0 mg/kg ranked among the lowest.

This table comes from immunoSEQ multiplex PCR, and its TCRdb copy is limited to in-frame clones, with some not included. The data hold tens of thousands of clones, with 70% to 90% observed a single time. With respect to this clone: Its antigen is undetermined.

The CDR3 totals 15 residues. The TCR originated in an adult with an advanced solid tumor such as melanoma, head and neck, liver or kidney cancer. The specimen comprised CD4+ or CD8+ T cells sorted from blood, sampled in a trial of the OX40 agonist ivuxolimab. This chain uses TRBV21-1 with TRBJ2-1; TRBD1, as called in the table, went unchecked against the DNA. TRBV21-1 is marked as a pseudogene. This CDR3 is CASSRGDSSYNEQFF. CDR3 sequence (DNA): TGTGCCAGCAGCAGGGGGGACAGTTCATACAATGAGCAGTTCTTC.